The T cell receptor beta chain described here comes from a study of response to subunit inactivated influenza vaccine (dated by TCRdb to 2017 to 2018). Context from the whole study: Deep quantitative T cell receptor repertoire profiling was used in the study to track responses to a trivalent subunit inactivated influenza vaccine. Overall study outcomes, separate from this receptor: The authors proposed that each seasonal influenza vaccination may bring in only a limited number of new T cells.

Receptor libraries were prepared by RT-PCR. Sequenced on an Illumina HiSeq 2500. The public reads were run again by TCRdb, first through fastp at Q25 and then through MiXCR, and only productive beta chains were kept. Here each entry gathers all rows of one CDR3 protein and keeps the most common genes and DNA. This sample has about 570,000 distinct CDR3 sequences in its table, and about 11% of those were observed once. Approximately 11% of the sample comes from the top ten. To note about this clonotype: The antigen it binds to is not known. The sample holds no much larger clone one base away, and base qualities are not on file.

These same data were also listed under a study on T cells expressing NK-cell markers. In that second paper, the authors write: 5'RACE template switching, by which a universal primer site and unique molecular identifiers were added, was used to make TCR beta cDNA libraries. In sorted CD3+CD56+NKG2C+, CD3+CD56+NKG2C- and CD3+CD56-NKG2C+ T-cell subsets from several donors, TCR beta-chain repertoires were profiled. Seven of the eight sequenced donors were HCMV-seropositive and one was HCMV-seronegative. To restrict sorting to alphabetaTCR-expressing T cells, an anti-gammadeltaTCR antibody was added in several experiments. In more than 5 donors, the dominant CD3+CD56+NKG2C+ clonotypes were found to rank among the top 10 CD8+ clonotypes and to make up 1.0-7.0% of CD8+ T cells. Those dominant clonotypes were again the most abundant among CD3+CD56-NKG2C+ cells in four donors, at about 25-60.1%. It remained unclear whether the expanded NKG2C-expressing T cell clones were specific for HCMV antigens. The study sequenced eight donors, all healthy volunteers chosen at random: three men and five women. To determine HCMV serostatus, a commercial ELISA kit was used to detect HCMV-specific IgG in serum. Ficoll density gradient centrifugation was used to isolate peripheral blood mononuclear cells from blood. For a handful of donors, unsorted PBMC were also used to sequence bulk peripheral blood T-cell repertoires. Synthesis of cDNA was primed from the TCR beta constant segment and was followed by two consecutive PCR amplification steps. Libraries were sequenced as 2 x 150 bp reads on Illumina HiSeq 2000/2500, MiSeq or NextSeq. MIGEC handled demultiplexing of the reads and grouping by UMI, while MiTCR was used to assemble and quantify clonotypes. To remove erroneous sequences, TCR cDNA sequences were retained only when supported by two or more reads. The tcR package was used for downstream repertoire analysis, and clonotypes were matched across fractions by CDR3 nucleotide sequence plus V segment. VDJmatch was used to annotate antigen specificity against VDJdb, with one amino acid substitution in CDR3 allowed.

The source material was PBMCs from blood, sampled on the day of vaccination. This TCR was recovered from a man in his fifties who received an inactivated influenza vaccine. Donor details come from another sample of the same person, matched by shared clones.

The nucleotide sequence reads as follows: TGCGCCAGCAGCTTGGGTCCTAGCGGGATCGCCTACGAGCAGTACTTC. This is translated as CASSLGPSGIAYEQYF. The chain couples TRBV5-1 to TRBJ2-7; the junction holds 9 bases that match TRBD2. The CDR3 spans 16 residues, from the cysteine through the phenylalanine. CDR3 DNA only is kept here, 48 bases in frame from base 1. CDR1 and CDR2, looked up from the germline V gene, are SGHRS and YFSETQ. V lost 0 bases and J lost 2 bases, and the count of bases not matched to a germline gene is 6.